These 21 T cell receptor beta chains were sequenced from one sample in a study of cytomegalovirus exposure and HLA in healthy donors. Clones were read by immunoSEQ multiplex PCR, and TCRdb kept only the in-frame ones, dropping some. The data hold 75,000 to 90,000 clones, with 85% to 95% observed a single time. Sample: PBMCs. The source is a woman aged 18-29 years in good health and CMV-seronegative.

The genes are TRBV6-7 and TRBJ1-5; no definite D call. TRBV6-7 is given ORF status, its function remaining uncertain. Trimming took 6 bases from V and 0 from J, leaving 18 bases between them. The CDR3 sequence is 17 residues long. Written as DNA, the CDR3 is TGTGCCAGCAGCCTACCGGGATCCCCTTATAGCAATCAGCCCCAGCATTTT. Amino acid sequence: CASSLPGSPYSNQPQHF.

The V and J genes are TRBV27 and TRBJ1-2, with 7 positions matching TRBD1. V was pared by 7 bases and J by 8 bases, with 7 bases of the junction left unmatched. Germline V gene lookup returns CDR1 MNHEY and CDR2 SMNVEV (reference sequence). CDR3 size: 12 residues. The CDR3 sequence: CASTKVGQGYTF. DNA for the CDR3: TGTGCCAGCACCAAGGTGGGACAGGGCTACACCTTC.

DNA for the CDR3: TGTGCCAGCAGTATTACAGGGGGCGAGACCTACGAGCAGTACTTC. It codes for CASSITGGETYEQYF. The V and J genes are TRBV6-6 and TRBJ2-7; TRBD1 agrees at 9 bases. J was trimmed by 2 bases and V by 5 bases; bases with no gene match: 7. This CDR3 comprises 15 residues. The V gene's germline CDR1 is MNHNY and CDR2 SVGAGI (reference sequence).

The V call is TRBV5-4, the J call TRBJ2-3; weak D call: TRBD1 (5 bases). CDR1 is SGHNT and CDR2 is YYREEE in the germline V gene (reference sequence). Trimming removed 0 bases from V and 3 bases from J, with 11 bases in between. CDR3 length equals 15 residues. The CDR3 DNA is TGTGCCAGCAGCTTGGCCCGGCAGGGAACAGATACGCAGTATTTT. This translates into CASSLARQGTDTQYF.

The chain links TRBV6-5 to TRBJ2-7, with 11 nucleotides matching TRBD2. This CDR3 has 14 amino acids. Losses at the gene ends were 5 bases for V and 2 bases for J; bases not matched to a gene: 2. From germline, CDR1 is MNHEY and CDR2 SVGAGI. CDR3 in amino acids: CASSATSGAYEQYF. In DNA form, the CDR3 reads TGTGCCAGCAGTGCGACTAGCGGGGCCTACGAGCAGTACTTC.

The chain combines TRBV7-2 with TRBJ2-1; perhaps TRBD1 as D (6 bases). This CDR3 contains 15 residues. Germline CDR1 and CDR2: SGHTA and FQGNSA. Trimming took 0 bases from V and 6 from J, leaving 12 bases between them. This CDR3 reads CASSLAGGAFNEQFF. Written as DNA, the CDR3 is TGTGCCAGCAGCTTAGCAGGGGGAGCCTTCAATGAGCAGTTCTTC.

The chain links TRBV27 to TRBJ1-2; 7 positions match TRBD1. The CDR3 has 15 amino acids. In germline, CDR1 is MNHEY, CDR2 SMNVEV (reference sequence). V lost 5 bases to trimming and J lost 8 bases; unmatched junction nucleotides: 14. The CDR3 nucleotides read TGTGCCAGCAGTCCAGACAGGGCGAGGCTGAGGGGCTACACCTTC. It translates to CASSPDRARLRGYTF.

The gene calls are TRBV19 and TRBJ1-1; a possible D gene is TRBD1 (5 bases). The CDR3 length is 16 residues. Germline V gives CDR1 LNHDA, CDR2 SQIVND (reference sequence). V dropped 1 base and J dropped 2 bases, with 14 bases sitting between them. CDR3 sequence (DNA): TGTGCCAGTAGTATAGTAAGGAACAGGTTCAACACTGAAGCTTTCTTT. Amino acid sequence: CASSIVRNRFNTEAFF.

J is TRBJ2-1 and V is TRBV7-2; TRBD2 matches 7 bases. Unmatched junction bases numbered 7, after V lost 1 base and J lost 7 bases. The CDR3 runs to 15 residues. Germline V CDR1 and CDR2: SGHTA, FQGNSA. The CDR3 nucleotides read TGTGCCAGCAGCTTAGATCGAGCGGGGCTGAATGAGCAGTTCTTC. Residues: CASSLDRAGLNEQFF. Full variable domain (rest looked up from reference TRBV7-2 and TRBJ2-1): GAGVSQSPSNKVTEKGKDVELRCDPISGHTALYWYRQSLGQGLEFLIYFQGNSAPDKSGLPSDRFSAERTGGSVSTLTIQRTQQEDSAVYLCASSLDRAGLNEQFFGPGTRLTVL.

The chain joins TRBV7-2 to TRBJ2-1, with 9 bases fitting TRBD2. The CDR3 is 16 amino acids. J lost 4 bases, V lost 1 base, and 5 bases had no gene match. Germline V gene lookup returns CDR1 SGHTA and CDR2 FQGNSA. This CDR3 is CASSLGAGGIYNEQFF. For the CDR3, the DNA is TGTGCCAGCAGCTTAGGGGCGGGGGGGATTTACAATGAGCAGTTCTTC.

The V and J genes are TRBV4-1 and TRBJ2-3, with TRBD2 identical over 10 bases. With V trimmed by 1 base and J by 1 base, 2 bases remained unmatched. The CDR3 is 16 amino acids. CDR1 MGHRA and CDR2 YSYEKL come from the germline V gene. The CDR3 bases are TGCGCCAGCAGCCAAGCCCTAGCGGGGGGCACAGATACGCAGTATTTT. It encodes CASSQALAGGTDTQYF.

The gene calls are TRBV25-1 and TRBJ2-7, with a possible D match to TRBD1 (6 bases). CDR1 and CDR2 (germline): MGHDK, SYGVNS. This CDR3 is 15 amino acids long. Trimming cost V 4 bases and J 3 bases, with 16 bases left between them. The CDR3 spells CASSALHNRDYEQYF. CDR3 nucleotides: TGTGCCAGCAGTGCCTTACATAACAGGGACTACGAGCAGTACTTC.

As to this clone: Other DNA variants within this sample encode the same CDR3. This chain links TRBV7-2 with TRBJ1-1; D not certain. The germline CDR1 and CDR2 sequences are SGHTA and FQGNSA. Trimming pared 1 base from V and 2 bases from J, leaving 5 bases between. This CDR3 comprises 13 residues. The CDR3 DNA sequence: TGTGCCAGCAGCTTAGGGAGAAACACTGAAGCTTTCTTT. Amino acid sequence: CASSLGRNTEAFF.

The chain uses TRBV4-1 and TRBJ2-5; 12 bases map to TRBD2. CDR1 MGHRA and CDR2 YSYEKL come from the germline V gene. This CDR3 region has 16 residues. V lost 4 bases and J lost 5; bases outside the gene matches: 8. The CDR3 reads CASSPPSGGAWETQYF. In DNA, the CDR3 is TGCGCCAGCAGCCCTCCTAGCGGGGGGGCCTGGGAGACCCAGTACTTC.

This CDR3 reads CASTQTGQGTSETFF. As DNA, the CDR3 is TGTGCCAGCACCCAGACGGGACAGGGAACTTCGGAAACTTTCTTT. The chain combines TRBV6-1 with TRBJ1-1; 9 bases line up with TRBD1. The CDR3 is made up of 15 amino acids. The ends lost 7 bases at V and 12 bases at J; junction bases unmatched: 18. The germline V gene has CDR1 MNHNS and CDR2 SASEGT.

This rearrangement joins TRBV6-5 to TRBJ2-1; D is unclear. This CDR3 comprises 14 residues. Trimming cost V 0 bases and J 4 bases, with 7 bases left between them. Per the germline V gene, CDR1 is MNHEY and CDR2 is SVGAGI. This chain's CDR3 is CASSYSGTYNEQFF. CDR3 nucleotides: TGTGCCAGCAGTTACTCGGGCACTTACAATGAGCAGTTCTTC.

The chain has TRBV5-1 and TRBJ2-5; possible D gene TRBD1, 6 bases. This CDR3 contains 16 residues. The ends were cut back, 4 bases at V and 0 bases at J, with 16 bases in the middle. CDR1 and CDR2 (germline): SGHRS, YFSETQ. The CDR3 region has the DNA TGCGCCAGCAGCCCCTTTGGGGACACCAACCAAGAGACCCAGTACTTC. It is translated as CASSPFGDTNQETQYF.

The J gene is TRBJ2-7, the V gene TRBV25-1; 10 bases match TRBD1. Germline CDR1 is MGHDK and CDR2 is SYGVNS. CDR3 length equals 14 residues. The V segment lost 3 bases and the J segment 5 bases; nucleotides outside the gene matches: 4. The CDR3 bases are TGTGCCAGCAGTGAGCCGGGACAGGGGCACGAGCAGTACTTC. It encodes CASSEPGQGHEQYF.

The V and J genes are TRBV18 and TRBJ1-1; no definite D call. The germline V gene encodes CDR1 KGHSH and CDR2 LQKENI. Trimming took off 6 bases at V and 3 bases at J, with 14 bases between the two ends. This CDR3 contains 14 residues. CDR3 in amino acids: CASSHGSEYTEAFF. The CDR3 nucleotides read TGTGCCAGCTCTCACGGTTCCGAATACACTGAAGCTTTCTTT.

The gene calls are TRBV7-2 and TRBJ2-1; 9 bases are a match to TRBD2. The CDR3 has 16 residues. Per germline, CDR1 SGHTA and CDR2 FQGNSA. The junction had 10 bases not matched to a gene; V was cut back by 5 bases and J by 5 bases. The CDR3 nucleotides are TGTGCCAGCAGCCCACCCCGGGGACTAGCCAACAATGAGCAGTTCTTC. Amino acids: CASSPPRGLANNEQFF.

J is TRBJ1-1 and V is TRBV4-1; 9 bases are a match to TRBD1. This CDR3 is 15 amino acids long. The trim removed 3 bases at V and 13 bases at J, leaving 15 bases unmatched. Germline V gives CDR1 MGHRA, CDR2 YSYEKL. DNA of the CDR3: TGCGCCAGCAGCCACCTGAAACAGGGGGCGCGGTTTGGTTTCTTT. Its protein is CASSHLKQGARFGFF.